Below, 31 T cell receptor beta chains from the same sample are listed, as sequenced in a study of blood T cell repertoires in COVID-19. TCRdb keeps only in-frame clones here, not all; method: immunoSEQ multiplex PCR. The repertoire holds roughly 280,000 clones, more than 85% seen once, with about 5% in the top ten. What was sequenced was peripheral blood. The receptor source for this set is a woman aged 60-75 years with COVID-19, enrolled during active disease.

This chain links TRBV6-5 with TRBJ1-6, with 9 positions matching TRBD1. Germline V gives CDR1 MNHEY, CDR2 SVGAGI. The CDR3 sequence is 13 residues long. V gave up 8 bases and J gave up 8 bases; unmatched junction bases: 4. CDR3 sequence: CASGTGKYSPLHF. CDR3 DNA: TGTGCCAGCGGGACAGGGAAATATTCACCCCTCCACTTT.

This sequence joins TRBV11-3 and TRBJ2-3; TRBD2 might be the D (5 bases). Germline V gives CDR1 SGHNT, CDR2 YENEEA. There are 13 residues in the CDR3. The V gene lost 4 bases and the J gene lost 6 bases, with 11 bases spanning the gap. In DNA, the CDR3 is TGTGCCAGCAGCTCACCGGGAAGGGATACGCAGTATTTT. Translating it yields CASSSPGRDTQYF.

As concerns this clone: The same CDR3 is also encoded by other DNA sequences in this sample. The chain combines TRBV5-1 with TRBJ1-2, with a weak D call TRBD1 (6 bases). This CDR3 region has 14 residues. Trimming shortened V by 0 bases and J by 4 bases, and 10 bases separated the two germline ends. Per germline, CDR1 SGHRS and CDR2 YFSETQ. The CDR3 DNA reads TGCGCCAGCAGCTTGGAGGGGACAACCTATGGCTACACCTTC. Protein: CASSLEGTTYGYTF.

The sample holds a few counts of this clone. This chain joins TRBV5-6 and TRBJ1-1; 7 bases are shared with TRBD1. This CDR3 is 17 amino acids long. V trimming: 4 bases; J trimming: 0 bases; junction bases outside the gene matches: 12. Germline V gives CDR1 SGHDT, CDR2 YYEEEE. For the CDR3, the DNA is TGTGCCAGCAGCGGTACGACCGGGACAGCTATGAACACTGAAGCTTTCTTT. As protein: CASSGTTGTAMNTEAFF.

This chain connects TRBV27 to TRBJ1-5, with a possible D match to TRBD1 (5 bases). The length of the CDR3 is 14 residues. CDR1 and CDR2 from the germline V gene are MNHEY and SMNVEV (reference sequence). V was cut by 5 bases and J by 0 bases, with 8 bases left in between. The CDR3 bases are TGTGCCAGCAGTCTTCAGGGTAGCAATCAGCCCCAGCATTTT. It is translated as CASSLQGSNQPQHF.

This chain links TRBV7-8 with TRBJ1-1; TRBD1 matches 8 bases. The CDR3 is 15 amino acids. Trimming took 4 bases from V and 1 from J; bases not matched to a gene: 5. Germline V gene data show CDR1 as SGHVS and CDR2 as FQNEAQ. The DNA of the CDR3 is TGTGCCAGCAGCTCGACCGGGACAGGGAACACTGAAGCTTTCTTT. The encoded protein is CASSSTGTGNTEAFF.

The rearrangement links TRBV7-9 to TRBJ1-2, with 7 bases fitting TRBD1. CDR1 and CDR2 from the germline V gene are SEHNR and FQNEAQ (reference sequence). CDR3 length equals 14 residues. V was clipped by 1 base and J by 5 bases; unmatched bases: 4. The CDR3 nucleotides are TGTGCCAGCAGCTTAGAACAGGGGTGGTATGGCTACACCTTC. This codes for CASSLEQGWYGYTF.

V and J are TRBV2 and TRBJ1-4; 7 bases fit TRBD1. Germline V gene lookup returns CDR1 SNHLY and CDR2 FYNNEI. V gave up 3 bases and J gave up 11 bases; unmatched junction bases: 15. This CDR3 has 16 residues. DNA of the CDR3: TGTGCCAGCAGTGAGCGGGGGGGGACAGCCCTCGGGAAACTGTTTTTT. Protein: CASSERGGTALGKLFF.

The rearrangement links TRBV7-7 to TRBJ2-7; 9 bases line up with TRBD1. The V and J ends lost 5 bases and 6 bases, in that order; junction bases with no gene match: 5. CDR1 and CDR2 (germline): SSHAT, FNYEAQ (reference sequence). This CDR3 comprises 13 residues. In nucleotides, the CDR3 is TGTGCCAGCAGCACGGACAGGGGAGGCGAGCAGTACTTC. Translating it yields CASSTDRGGEQYF. Looking up the rest from reference TRBV7-7 and TRBJ2-7 gives the full variable domain: GAGVSQSPRYKVTKRGQDVTLRCDPISSHATLYWYQQALGQGPEFLTYFNYEAQPDKSGLPSDRFSAERPEGSISTLTIQRTEQRDSAMYRCASSTDRGGEQYFGPGTRLTVT.

This clone showed up just once. The chain combines TRBV30 with TRBJ1-2; tentatively, D is TRBD1 (6 bases). This CDR3 is built from 13 residues. V lost 1 base to trimming and J lost 4 bases, with 10 bases between them. Germline loops: CDR1 GTSNPN, CDR2 SVGIG (reference sequence). The CDR3 sequence: CAWSGTVSYGYTF. The CDR3 nucleotides are TGTGCCTGGAGTGGGACAGTTTCCTATGGCTACACCTTC.

This chain connects TRBV7-8 to TRBJ2-3, with TRBD1 matching over 7 bases. The germline V gene has CDR1 SGHVS and CDR2 FQNEAQ. The CDR3 extends over 15 amino acids. Germline trimming cut 1 base from V and 8 bases from J; bases unmatched to any gene: 9. Written as DNA, the CDR3 is TGTGCCAGCAGCTTAGTGAGACAGGGTTGGGGTACGCAGTATTTT. Protein: CASSLVRQGWGTQYF.

The chain couples TRBV6-2 or TRBV6-3 to TRBJ2-5; no reliable D call. The V end lost 7 bases, the J end lost 1 base, and 16 bases lay between the germline ends. Germline CDR1 is MNHEY and CDR2 is SVGEGT. This CDR3 region has 15 residues. Written as DNA, the CDR3 is TGTGCCAGCACCCCGTCGGTATCGGGCCAAGAGACCCAGTACTTC. This codes for CASTPSVSGQETQYF.

The chain uses TRBV6-6 and TRBJ1-4; TRBD1 might be the D (6 bases). CDR3 length: 16 residues. The V end was cut by 2 bases, the J end by 4 bases, with 14 bases between. Germline assignment: CDR1 MNHNY and CDR2 SVGAGI (reference sequence). CDR3 in amino acids: CASSYIGGGLNEKLFF. In DNA, the CDR3 is TGTGCCAGCAGTTACATTGGGGGGGGGCTTAATGAAAAACTGTTTTTT.

This clone was seen only a few times. The gene calls are TRBV3-1 (or the pseudogene TRBV3-2) and TRBJ1-5, with D maybe TRBD1 (5 bases). From germline, CDR1 is LGHDT and CDR2 YNNKEL (reference sequence). CDR3 size: 15 residues. V lost 2 bases and J lost 4, with 12 bases in between. The CDR3: CASSQSRVGNQPQHF. Written as DNA, the CDR3 is TGTGCCAGCAGCCAAAGCAGGGTGGGAAATCAGCCCCAGCATTTT.

The V call is TRBV21-1, the J call TRBJ2-1; TRBD1 was called by the table and not checked on the DNA. TRBV21-1 is labeled a pseudogene. The CDR3 is 19 amino acids. The chain's CDR3 is CASSTSSGLEDRVYNEQFF. The CDR3 bases are TGTGCCAGCAGCACATCCTCGGGGCTCGAGGACAGGGTTTACAATGAGCAGTTCTTC.

V usage is TRBV7-3 and J usage is TRBJ2-3; 11 bases align to TRBD2. Germline loops: CDR1 SGHTA, CDR2 FQGTGA. V was pared by 5 bases and J by 5 bases, with 9 bases of the junction left unmatched. The CDR3 sequence is 16 residues long. The CDR3 DNA reads TGTGCCAGCAGCCGAGTTAGCGGGAGGGCGGGAGATACGCAGTATTTT. As protein: CASSRVSGRAGDTQYF.

The chain couples TRBV27 to TRBJ2-3; D is possibly TRBD2 (6 bases). V was shortened by 6 bases and J by 2 bases, with 9 bases between the two germline ends. This CDR3 is built from 13 residues. The germline V gene has CDR1 MNHEY and CDR2 SMNVEV (reference sequence). CDR3 sequence: CASRGTPTDTQYF. The CDR3 DNA reads as TGTGCCAGCAGGGGGACTCCCACAGATACGCAGTATTTT.

The chain couples TRBV30 to TRBJ2-3; D might be TRBD1 (6 bases). CDR1 is GTSNPN and CDR2 is SVGIG in the germline V gene (reference sequence). The CDR3 covers 16 residues. Trimming removed 2 bases at V and 0 bases at J, with 15 bases between. The CDR3 nucleotides are TGTGCCTGGAGTAACCAGGGGCGGATAAGCACAGATACGCAGTATTTT. Residues: CAWSNQGRISTDTQYF.

This clone was detected only a few times. The chain links TRBV19 to TRBJ2-1; possible D gene TRBD1, 5 bases. The CDR3 has 15 residues. V was cut by 4 bases and J by 3 bases, with 13 bases left in between. The germline gives CDR1 LNHDA, CDR2 SQIVND (reference sequence). CDR3 loop: CASSSRVIGYNEQFF. Written as DNA, the CDR3 is TGTGCCAGTAGTAGCAGGGTTATTGGCTACAATGAGCAGTTCTTC. The variable domain in full, with the rest retrieved from reference TRBV19 and TRBJ2-1, is DGGITQSPKYLFRKEGQNVTLSCEQNLNHDAMYWYRQDPGQGLRLIYYSQIVNDFQKGDIAEGYSVSREKKESFPLTVTSAQKNPTAFYLCASSSRVIGYNEQFFGPGTRLTVL.

V gene TRBV10-3 combines with J gene TRBJ2-2; 7 nucleotides match TRBD2. Germline values: CDR1 ENHRY, CDR2 SYGVKD. V dropped 5 bases and J dropped 0; count of bases not matched to a gene: 6. The CDR3 is 16 residues long. CDR3 sequence: CAISRQRGANTGELFF. DNA of the CDR3: TGTGCCATCAGTCGTCAGCGGGGCGCGAACACCGGGGAGCTGTTTTTT.

The rearrangement links TRBV7-9 to TRBJ1-1, with D possibly being TRBD1 (5 bases). V lost 1 base and J 6 bases, leaving 9 bases between the germline ends. Germline V gives CDR1 SEHNR, CDR2 FQNEAQ (reference sequence). CDR3 length: 13 amino acids. The CDR3 bases are TGTGCCAGCAGCTTAGGGGGGGACTCTGAAGCTTTCTTT. This sequence encodes CASSLGGDSEAFF.

This clone was detected only once. The chain uses TRBV11-2 and TRBJ1-1; TRBD1 agrees at 8 bases. Germline CDR1 and CDR2: SGHAT and FQNNGV. This CDR3 spans 15 amino acids. The ends lost 1 base at V and 3 bases at J; junction bases unmatched: 4. The CDR3 spells CASSLATGADTEAFF. The CDR3 DNA follows: TGTGCCAGCAGCTTAGCGACAGGGGCGGACACTGAAGCTTTCTTT.

With regard to this clone: Other DNA sequences in the sample encode the same CDR3. The chain joins TRBV20-1 to TRBJ1-2, with 7 bases fitting TRBD1. CDR1 is DFQATT, CDR2 SNEGSKA, per germline (reference sequence). V was clipped by 4 bases and J by 5 bases; unmatched bases: 1. This CDR3 region has 11 residues. CDR3 region: CSATGGYGYTF. CDR3 coding DNA: TGCAGTGCTACAGGGGGATATGGCTACACCTTC.

The V and J genes are TRBV18 and TRBJ1-4; TRBD1 matches 8 bases. Losses at the gene ends were 5 bases for V and 6 bases for J; bases not matched to a gene: 8. CDR1 KGHSH and CDR2 LQKENI come from the germline V gene. The CDR3 is 15 amino acids. DNA for the CDR3: TGTGCCAGCTCAACCCCAGGACAGGGTGATGAAAAACTGTTTTTT. Its translation is CASSTPGQGDEKLFF.

The chain combines TRBV4-1 with TRBJ2-1; 13 bases fit TRBD2. V was clipped by 6 bases and J by 7 bases; unmatched bases: 6. CDR1 is MGHRA, CDR2 YSYEKL, per germline. The CDR3 sequence is 15 residues long. CDR3 coding DNA: TGCGCCAGCAGAGTGGGACTAGCGGGAAGTAATGAGCAGTTCTTC. It codes for CASRVGLAGSNEQFF.

V gene TRBV19 combines with J gene TRBJ1-1, with TRBD1 as a possible D gene (6 bases). With 5 bases removed from V and 5 bases from J, the gap between germline ends came to 15 bases. Germline CDR1 and CDR2: LNHDA and SQIVND (reference sequence). This CDR3 region has 14 residues. The CDR3 coding sequence is TGTGCCAGTAGTGGCAGGGGCGAGAGGACTGAAGCTTTCTTT. Amino acid sequence: CASSGRGERTEAFF.

V gene TRBV29-1 combines with J gene TRBJ2-1; 10 bases line up with TRBD2. This CDR3 comprises 14 residues. Germline CDR1 and CDR2: SQVTM and ANQGSEA. With 7 bases clipped from V and 7 bases from J, the junction kept 10 bases outside the gene matches. The CDR3 sequence is CSAAAGTSANEQFF. The CDR3, as DNA: TGCAGCGCCGCCGCTGGGACTAGCGCGAATGAGCAGTTCTTC.

The chain recombines TRBV6-1 with TRBJ2-2; the D is unclear. CDR3 length: 16 residues. Trimming took 1 base from V and 0 from J, leaving 9 bases between them. The germline CDR1 and CDR2 sequences are MNHNS and SASEGT. Written as DNA, the CDR3 is TGTGCCAGCAGTGAAGTGGGCCAGCCGAACACCGGGGAGCTGTTTTTT. It specifies CASSEVGQPNTGELFF.

The V and J genes are TRBV6-1 and TRBJ1-2; no definite D call. CDR1 MNHNS and CDR2 SASEGT come from the germline V gene. The CDR3 has 15 residues. Trimming left V 3 bases short and J 1 base short, with 12 bases between. For the CDR3, the DNA is TGTGCCAGCAGTGATATTGGAGTATTTAACTATGGCTACACCTTC. It yields the protein CASSDIGVFNYGYTF.

This clone appeared a few times. The CDR3 loop is CASSESGQVYEQYF. The CDR3, as DNA: TGCGCCAGCAGTGAGTCGGGACAGGTTTACGAGCAGTACTTC. The V gene is TRBV10-1, the J gene TRBJ2-7; 8 bases align to TRBD1. The length of the CDR3 is 14 residues. In germline, CDR1 is WNHNN, CDR2 SYGVQD (reference sequence). Trimming took 0 bases from V and 4 from J; bases not matched to a gene: 2.

J is TRBJ1-2 and V is TRBV5-1; D perhaps matches TRBD1 (6 bases). Germline CDR1 and CDR2: SGHRS and YFSETQ. Trimming cost V 2 bases and J 5 bases, with 10 bases left between them. This CDR3 is 13 amino acids long. This CDR3 is CASSFSGDYGYTF. DNA for the CDR3: TGCGCCAGCAGCTTTTCAGGGGATTATGGCTACACCTTC.